This TCR beta chain was documented in a study of monozygotic twins with inflammatory bowel disease. Findings and limits, study-wide: Researchers report that IBD patients shared fewer clonotypes with others than healthy twins, especially amid disease activity. Telling different T cell subtypes apart from each other was not possible.

As for this clonotype: The antigen is not known.

Germline CDR1 is WSHSY and CDR2 is SAAADI. The CDR3 has 16 amino acids. TCRdb re-called the 5' RACE reads and gives one entry per CDR3 protein, without DNA. The sample's table shows 300,000 to 350,000 distinct CDR3 sequences. Sequencing used blood. The origin of this receptor is a human donor with ulcerative colitis or Crohn's disease, or a healthy co-twin of an affected twin (not recorded which). J is TRBJ2-7 and V is TRBV10-2; as DNA is missing, the TRBD2 call by TCRdb cannot be tested. The CDR3: CASSESLGPSSYEQYF.